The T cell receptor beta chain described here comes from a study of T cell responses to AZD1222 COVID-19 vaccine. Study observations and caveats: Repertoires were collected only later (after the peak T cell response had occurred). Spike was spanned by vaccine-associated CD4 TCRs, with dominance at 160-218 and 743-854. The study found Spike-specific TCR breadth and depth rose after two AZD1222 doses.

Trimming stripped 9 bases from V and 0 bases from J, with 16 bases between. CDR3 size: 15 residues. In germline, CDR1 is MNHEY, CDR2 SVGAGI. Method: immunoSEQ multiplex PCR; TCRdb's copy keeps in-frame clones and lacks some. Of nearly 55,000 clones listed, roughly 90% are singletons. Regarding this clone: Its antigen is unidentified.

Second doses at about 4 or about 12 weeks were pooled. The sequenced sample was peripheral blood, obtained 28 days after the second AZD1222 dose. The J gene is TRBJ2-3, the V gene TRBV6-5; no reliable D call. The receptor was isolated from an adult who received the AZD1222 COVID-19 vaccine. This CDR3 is CASRTDDRSTDTQYF. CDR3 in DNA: TGTGCCAGTAGGACCGACGACCGCAGCACAGATACGCAGTATTTT.